Listed below are T cell receptor beta chains from one sample, sequenced in a study of T cell responses to AZD1222 COVID-19 vaccine. Assay: immunoSEQ multiplex PCR; the TCRdb copy retains only in-frame clones and omits some. The table records about 93,000 clones, roughly 88% of them present only once. The starting material was peripheral blood, obtained on day 0 of AZD1222 vaccination. These TCRs come from an adult in good health. CDR3s include the opening cysteine and the closing phenylalanine or tryptophan. The order of the fields is V gene, J gene, D gene, CDR3 protein. D genes are given only for firm matches.

TRBV7-2	TRBJ2-7	TRBD1	CASSLNAGGSYEQYF
TRBV5-1	TRBJ2-5	NA	CASSFQGQETQYF
TRBV10-1	TRBJ2-1	TRBD2	CASTDTRTSGRDEQFF
TRBV7-6	TRBJ1-2	NA	CASSQDENYGYTF
TRBV12-3/TRBV12-4	TRBJ1-1	TRBD1	CASSSTGVTEAFF
TRBV11-2	TRBJ1-1	NA	CASSQVAYTEAFF
TRBV5-6	TRBJ2-3	TRBD2	CASSLGAGEVGDTQYF
TRBV18	TRBJ1-2	TRBD1	CASSPPWTGSDGYTF
TRBV27	TRBJ2-3	TRBD1	CASHKTGTSTDTQYF
TRBV23-1	TRBJ2-3	TRBD2	CASSQSSLAGPKPRTDTQYF